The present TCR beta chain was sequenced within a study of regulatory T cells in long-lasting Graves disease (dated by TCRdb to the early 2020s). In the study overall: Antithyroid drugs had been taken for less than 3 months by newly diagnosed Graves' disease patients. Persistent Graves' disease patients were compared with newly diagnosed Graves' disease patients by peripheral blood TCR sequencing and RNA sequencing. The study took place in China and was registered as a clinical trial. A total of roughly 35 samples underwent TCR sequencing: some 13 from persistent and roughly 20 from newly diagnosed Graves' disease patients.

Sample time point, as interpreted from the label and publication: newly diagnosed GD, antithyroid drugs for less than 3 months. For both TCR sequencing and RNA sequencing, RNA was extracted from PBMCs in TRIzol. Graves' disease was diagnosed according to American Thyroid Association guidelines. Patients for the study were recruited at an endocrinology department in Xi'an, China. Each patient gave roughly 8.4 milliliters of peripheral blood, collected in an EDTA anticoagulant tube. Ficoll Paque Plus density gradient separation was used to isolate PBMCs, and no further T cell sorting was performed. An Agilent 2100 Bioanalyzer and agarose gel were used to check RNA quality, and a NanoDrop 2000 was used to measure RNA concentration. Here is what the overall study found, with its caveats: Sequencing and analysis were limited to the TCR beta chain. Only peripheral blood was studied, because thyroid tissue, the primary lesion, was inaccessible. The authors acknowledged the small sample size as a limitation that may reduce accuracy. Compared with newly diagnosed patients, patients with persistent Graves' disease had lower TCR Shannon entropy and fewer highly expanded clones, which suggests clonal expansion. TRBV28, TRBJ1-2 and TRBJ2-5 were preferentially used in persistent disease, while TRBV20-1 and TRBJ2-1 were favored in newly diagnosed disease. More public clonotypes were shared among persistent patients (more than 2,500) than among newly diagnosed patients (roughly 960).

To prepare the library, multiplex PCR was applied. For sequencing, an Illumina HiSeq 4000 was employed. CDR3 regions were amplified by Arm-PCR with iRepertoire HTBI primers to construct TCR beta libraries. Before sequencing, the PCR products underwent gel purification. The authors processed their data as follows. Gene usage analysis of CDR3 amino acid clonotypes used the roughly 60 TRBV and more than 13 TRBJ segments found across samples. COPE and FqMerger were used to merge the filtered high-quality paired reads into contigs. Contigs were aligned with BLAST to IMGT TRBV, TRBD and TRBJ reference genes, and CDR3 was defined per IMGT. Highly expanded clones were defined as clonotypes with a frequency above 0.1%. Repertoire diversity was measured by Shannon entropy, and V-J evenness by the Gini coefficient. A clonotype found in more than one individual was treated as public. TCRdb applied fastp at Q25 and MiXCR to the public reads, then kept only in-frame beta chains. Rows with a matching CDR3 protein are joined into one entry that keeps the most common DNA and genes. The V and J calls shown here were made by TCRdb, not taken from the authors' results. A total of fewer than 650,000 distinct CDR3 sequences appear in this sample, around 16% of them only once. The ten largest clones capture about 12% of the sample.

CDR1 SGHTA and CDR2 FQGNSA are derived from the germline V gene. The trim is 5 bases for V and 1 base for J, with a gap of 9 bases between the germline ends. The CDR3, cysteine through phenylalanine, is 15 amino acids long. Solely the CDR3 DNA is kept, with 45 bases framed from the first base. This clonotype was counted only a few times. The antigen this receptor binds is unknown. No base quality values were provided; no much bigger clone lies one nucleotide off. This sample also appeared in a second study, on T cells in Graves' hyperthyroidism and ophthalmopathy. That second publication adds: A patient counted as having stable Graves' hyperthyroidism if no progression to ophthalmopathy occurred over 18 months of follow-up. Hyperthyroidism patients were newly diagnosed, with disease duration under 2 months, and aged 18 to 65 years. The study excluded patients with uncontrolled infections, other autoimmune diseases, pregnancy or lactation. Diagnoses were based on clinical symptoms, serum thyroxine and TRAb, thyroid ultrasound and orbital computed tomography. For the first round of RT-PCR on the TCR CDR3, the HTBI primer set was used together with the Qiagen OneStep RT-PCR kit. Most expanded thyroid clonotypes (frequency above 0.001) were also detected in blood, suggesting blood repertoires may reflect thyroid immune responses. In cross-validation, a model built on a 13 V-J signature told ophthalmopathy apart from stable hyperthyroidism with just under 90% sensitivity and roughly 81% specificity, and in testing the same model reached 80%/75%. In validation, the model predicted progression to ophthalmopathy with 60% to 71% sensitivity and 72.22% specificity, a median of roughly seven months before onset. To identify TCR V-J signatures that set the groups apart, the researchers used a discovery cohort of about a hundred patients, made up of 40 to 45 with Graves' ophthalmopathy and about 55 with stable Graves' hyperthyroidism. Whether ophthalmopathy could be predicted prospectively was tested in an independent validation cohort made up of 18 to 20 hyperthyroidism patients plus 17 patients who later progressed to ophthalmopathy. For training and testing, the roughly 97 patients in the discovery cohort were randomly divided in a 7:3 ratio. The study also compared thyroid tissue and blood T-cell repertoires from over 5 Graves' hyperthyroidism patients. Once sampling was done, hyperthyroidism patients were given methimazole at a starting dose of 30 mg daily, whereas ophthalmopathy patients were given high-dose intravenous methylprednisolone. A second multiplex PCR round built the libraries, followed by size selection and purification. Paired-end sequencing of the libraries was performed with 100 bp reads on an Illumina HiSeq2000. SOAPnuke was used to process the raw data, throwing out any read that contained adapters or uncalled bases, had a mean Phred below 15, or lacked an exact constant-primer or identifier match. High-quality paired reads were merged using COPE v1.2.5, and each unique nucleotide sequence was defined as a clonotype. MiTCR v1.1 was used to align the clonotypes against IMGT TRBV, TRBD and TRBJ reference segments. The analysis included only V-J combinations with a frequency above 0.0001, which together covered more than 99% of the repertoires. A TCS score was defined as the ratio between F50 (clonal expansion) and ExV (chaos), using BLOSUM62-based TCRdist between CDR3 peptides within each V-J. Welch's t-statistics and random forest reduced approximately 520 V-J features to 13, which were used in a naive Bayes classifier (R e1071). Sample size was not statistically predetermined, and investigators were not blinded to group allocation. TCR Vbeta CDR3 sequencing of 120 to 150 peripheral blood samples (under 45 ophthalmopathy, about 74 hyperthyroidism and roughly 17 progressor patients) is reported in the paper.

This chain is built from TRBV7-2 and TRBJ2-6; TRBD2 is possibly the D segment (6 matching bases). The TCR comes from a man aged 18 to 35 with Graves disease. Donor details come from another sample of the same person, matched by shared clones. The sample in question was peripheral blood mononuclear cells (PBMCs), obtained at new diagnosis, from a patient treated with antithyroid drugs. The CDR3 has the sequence CASSRDSSGANVLTF. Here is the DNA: TGTGCCAGCAGCCGGGACTCATCTGGGGCCAACGTCCTGACTTTC. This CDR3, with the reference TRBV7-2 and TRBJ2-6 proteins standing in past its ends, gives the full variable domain GAGVSQSPSNKVTEKGKDVELRCDPISGHTALYWYRQSLGQGLEFLIYFQGNSAPDKSGLPSDRFSAERTGGSVSTLTIQRTQQEDSAVYLCASSRDSSGANVLTFGAGSRLTVL.